This entry lists 30 T cell receptor beta chains sequenced from one sample in a study of blood T cell repertoires in COVID-19. Assay: immunoSEQ multiplex PCR; the TCRdb copy retains only in-frame clones and omits some. This table holds roughly 300,000 clones, approximately 86% found once. Sequenced input: PBMCs or T cells enriched from blood (not recorded which). Source of these receptors: a woman aged 40 to 49 with acute COVID-19.

This chain joins TRBV28 and TRBJ1-2; possibly TRBD1 for D (6 bases). Germline CDR1 is MDHEN and CDR2 is SYDVKM. V was clipped by 1 base and J by 4 bases, with 16 bases between them. This CDR3 has 16 residues. The CDR3 bases are TGTGCCAGCAGTTTATCAGGCACAGGGTCGGGCTATGGCTACACCTTC. This sequence encodes CASSLSGTGSGYGYTF.

This rearrangement joins TRBV5-1 to TRBJ1-2; 9 nucleotides agree with TRBD1. The germline V gene encodes CDR1 SGHRS and CDR2 YFSETQ. Trimming at V came to 4 bases and at J to 7 bases, leaving 11 bases not matched to a gene. CDR3 length: 15 residues. In nucleotides, the CDR3 is TGCGCCAGCAGCGGAAATTCCGGGACAGGGTTTGGCTACACCTTC. This gives the protein CASSGNSGTGFGYTF.

The chain couples TRBV2 to TRBJ2-7; 12 positions match TRBD1. The germline V gene has CDR1 SNHLY and CDR2 FYNNEI. V gave up 4 bases and J gave up 3 bases; unmatched junction bases: 4. This CDR3 is 15 amino acids long. For the CDR3, the DNA is TGTGCCAGCAGTGCCGGGACAGGGGGCTTCTACGAGCAGTACTTC. It yields the protein CASSAGTGGFYEQYF.

V and J are TRBV2 and TRBJ2-5; D possibly corresponds to TRBD1 (5 bases). The CDR3 has 13 residues. V lost 6 bases and J 5 bases, leaving 13 bases between the germline ends. Germline V lookup: CDR1 SNHLY, CDR2 FYNNEI. CDR3 bases: TGTGCCAGCAGAGATCACTCAGGGGAGACCCAGTACTTC. Translation gives CASRDHSGETQYF.

The chain combines TRBV5-1 with TRBJ2-5, with TRBD2 matching over 12 bases. The CDR3 is 15 amino acids. In germline, CDR1 is SGHRS, CDR2 YFSETQ. J lost 4 bases, V lost 4 bases, and 5 bases had no gene match. The DNA of the CDR3 is TGCGCCAGCAGCGAACTAGCGGGAGGCCGAGAGACCCAGTACTTC. It specifies CASSELAGGRETQYF.

The chain links TRBV28 to TRBJ2-4, with 10 bases lining up with TRBD2. The CDR3 covers 18 residues. The germline V gene encodes CDR1 MDHEN and CDR2 SYDVKM. Unmatched junction bases numbered 11, after V lost 6 bases and J lost 0 bases. The chain's CDR3 is CASSLAGGRLLAKNIQYF. DNA for the CDR3: TGTGCCAGCAGCTTAGCGGGAGGACGGTTACTAGCCAAAAACATTCAGTACTTC.

This clone was observed a few times. This chain uses TRBV5-1 with TRBJ2-1, with TRBD2 matching 9 bases. Germline lookup yields CDR1 SGHRS and CDR2 YFSETQ. Unmatched junction bases numbered 6, after V lost 0 bases and J lost 8 bases. This CDR3 spans 15 amino acids. The CDR3 region is CASSLVAGEWDEQFF. Here the CDR3 DNA reads TGCGCCAGCAGCTTGGTAGCGGGGGAATGGGATGAGCAGTTCTTC.

This chain links TRBV7-9 with TRBJ1-4; 9 bases align to TRBD1. The V segment lost 2 bases and the J segment 8 bases; nucleotides outside the gene matches: 12. The CDR3 consists of 17 residues. Germline V gene data show CDR1 as SEHNR and CDR2 as FQNEAQ (reference sequence). The CDR3 loop reads CASSLSSGGQGMEKLFF. The CDR3 DNA is TGTGCCAGCAGCTTATCTTCCGGGGGACAGGGTATGGAAAAACTGTTTTTT.

Here the CDR3 reads CASSQASGGAYEQYF. The CDR3, as DNA: TGCGCCAGCAGCCAAGCTAGCGGGGGGGCCTACGAGCAGTACTTC. This chain joins TRBV4-3 and TRBJ2-7, with TRBD2 identical over 12 bases. The V gene end was trimmed by 1 base and the J gene end by 2 bases; junction bases not matched to a gene: 0. The CDR3 has 15 residues. Germline CDR1 LGHNA, CDR2 YSLEER.

V is TRBV27 and J is TRBJ1-2; D may be TRBD1 (5 bases). The CDR3 consists of 14 residues. V was shortened by 2 bases and J by 4 bases, with 11 bases between the two germline ends. CDR1 and CDR2 (germline): MNHEY, SMNVEV (reference sequence). CDR3 in amino acids: CASSLGAGTYGYTF. The CDR3 DNA sequence: TGTGCCAGCAGTTTAGGGGCGGGGACCTATGGCTACACCTTC.

The V call is TRBV7-2, the J call TRBJ2-4; weak D call: TRBD2 (5 bases). The germline V gene has CDR1 SGHTA and CDR2 FQGNSA. CDR3 length: 15 amino acids. V was trimmed by 1 base and J by 11 bases, leaving 18 bases between them. The CDR3 sequence: CASSLDIVEGRVQYF. Here the CDR3 DNA reads TGTGCCAGCAGCTTAGACATTGTAGAGGGTCGCGTTCAGTACTTC.

The chain carries TRBV3-1 (or the pseudogene TRBV3-2) and TRBJ2-5; TRBD1 aligns across 7 bases. J lost 0 bases, V lost 2 bases, and 9 bases had no gene match. In germline, CDR1 is LGHDT, CDR2 YNNKEL (reference sequence). The CDR3 length is 17 residues. The CDR3 nucleotides are TGTGCCAGCAGCCAACAGGCAGGGGGAAGGCACCAAGAGACCCAGTACTTC. Encoded protein: CASSQQAGGRHQETQYF.

The gene calls are TRBV27 and TRBJ1-2, with D possibly being TRBD1 (5 bases). Germline V CDR1 and CDR2: MNHEY, SMNVEV (reference sequence). This CDR3 is built from 14 residues. V was clipped by 6 bases and J by 7 bases, with 18 bases between them. The DNA of the CDR3 is TGTGCCAGCAGCCCTGGGGGGGTGTACGGTGGCTACACCTTC. Translating it yields CASSPGGVYGGYTF.

V and J are TRBV5-1 and TRBJ2-2; no clear D gene. V was trimmed by 4 bases and J by 6 bases, leaving 10 bases between them. The germline V gene encodes CDR1 SGHRS and CDR2 YFSETQ. The CDR3 consists of 13 residues. CDR3 coding DNA: TGCGCCAGCAGCCCCCCCCTACCCGGGGAGCTGTTTTTT. Protein product: CASSPPLPGELFF.

The gene calls are TRBV6-5 and TRBJ1-2; D is uncertain. V lost 0 bases and J 7 bases, leaving 15 bases between the germline ends. Germline V CDR1 and CDR2: MNHEY, SVGAGI. The CDR3 runs 15 residues. The CDR3 nucleotides are TGTGCCAGCAGTTACTCGAGCCCTCCGAGGCTTGGCTACACCTTC. It translates to CASSYSSPPRLGYTF.

The rearrangement links TRBV24-1 to TRBJ2-1; the D gene is possibly TRBD2 (5 bases). This CDR3 has 17 residues. The germline V gene encodes CDR1 KGHDR and CDR2 SFDVKD. V was shortened by 0 bases and J by 5 bases, with 16 bases between the two germline ends. The CDR3 region has the DNA TGTGCCACCAGTGATTTGCCGAGGGCAGGTGGGGACAATGAGCAGTTCTTC. Its protein product is CATSDLPRAGGDNEQFF.

V and J are TRBV5-5 and TRBJ1-2, with 9 positions matching TRBD1. With 4 bases clipped from V and 4 bases from J, the junction kept 11 bases outside the gene matches. Germline V lookup: CDR1 SGHKS, CDR2 YYEKEE (reference sequence). The CDR3 spans 16 residues. In DNA, the CDR3 is TGTGCCAGCAGCGAAGGACAGGGGAGATCCGGCTATGGCTACACCTTC. It yields the protein CASSEGQGRSGYGYTF.

This clone is a singleton in its sample. The chain couples TRBV5-8 to TRBJ2-2, with a weak D call TRBD1 (5 bases). CDR1 is SGHTS, CDR2 YDEGEE, per germline. The CDR3 spans 15 residues. Trimming shortened V by 10 bases and J by 1 base, and 17 bases separated the two germline ends. The CDR3 loop is CAPHPGRVNTGELFF. CDR3 coding DNA: TGTGCCCCCCATCCCGGCAGGGTGAACACCGGGGAGCTGTTTTTT.

The chain is built from TRBV19 and TRBJ1-1; tentative D call: TRBD1 (5 bases). V was trimmed by 5 bases and J by 7 bases, leaving 11 bases between them. This CDR3 is 12 amino acids long. The germline gives CDR1 LNHDA, CDR2 SQIVND (reference sequence). In DNA, the CDR3 is TGTGCCAGTAGTCTAGCAACAGGTGAAGCTTTCTTT. The encoded protein is CASSLATGEAFF.

The gene calls are TRBV6-5 and TRBJ2-7, with TRBD2 matching 10 bases. V shed 7 bases and J 4 bases; nucleotides not matched to a gene: 7. Looked up from germline, CDR1 is MNHEY and CDR2 is SVGAGI. The CDR3 runs to 14 residues. The CDR3 loop reads CASIRASGSYEQYF. The CDR3 DNA sequence: TGTGCCAGCATAAGGGCTAGCGGGAGTTACGAGCAGTACTTC.

This sequence joins TRBV10-3 and TRBJ1-3, with TRBD1 matching 7 bases. Per germline, CDR1 ENHRY and CDR2 SYGVKD. Trimming cost V 10 bases and J 4 bases; bases outside gene matches: 10. The CDR3 has 14 amino acids. CDR3 amino acids: CATLGQPVGNTIYF. For the CDR3, the DNA is TGTGCCACCCTGGGACAGCCTGTGGGAAACACCATATATTTT.

This chain connects TRBV5-4 to TRBJ1-1; TRBD1 matches 9 bases. Germline trimming cut 4 bases from V and 5 bases from J; bases unmatched to any gene: 9. The CDR3 is 15 residues long. Germline CDR1 reads SGHNT; CDR2 reads YYREEE (reference sequence). The CDR3, as DNA: TGTGCCAGCAGCATCGGGACAGGGAGGATGACTGAAGCTTTCTTT. Encoded protein: CASSIGTGRMTEAFF.

This CDR3 is CASSEQGTETQYF. Here the CDR3 DNA reads TGTGCCAGCTCTGAACAGGGCACGGAGACCCAGTACTTC. The J gene is TRBJ2-5, the V gene TRBV2; D perhaps matches TRBD1 (6 bases). The germline V gene has CDR1 SNHLY and CDR2 FYNNEI. The CDR3 is 13 amino acids. The V and J ends lost 8 bases and 5 bases respectively, with 15 bases between them. Based on the CDR3 plus reference TRBV2 and TRBJ2-5, the full variable domain is EPEVTQTPSHQVTQMGQEVILRCVPISNHLYFYWYRQILGQKVEFLVSFYNNEISEKSEIFDDQFSVERPDGSNFTLKIRSTKLEDSAMYFCASSEQGTETQYFGPGTRLLVL.

The chain combines TRBV11-2 with TRBJ1-2; the D gene is possibly TRBD1 (5 bases). The V end was cut by 4 bases, the J end by 7 bases, with 13 bases between. The germline CDR1 and CDR2 sequences are SGHAT and FQNNGV. The CDR3 extends over 13 amino acids. CDR3 DNA sequence: TGTGCCAGCAGCTACGGACAAGTCAGTGGCTACACCTTC. Amino acid sequence: CASSYGQVSGYTF. The full variable domain, with the rest looked up from reference TRBV11-2 and TRBJ1-2, is EAGVAQSPRYKIIEKRQSVAFWCNPISGHATLYWYQQILGQGPKLLIQFQNNGVVDDSQLPKDRFSAERLKGVDSTLKIQPAKLEDSAVYLCASSYGQVSGYTFGSGTRLTVV.

V gene TRBV18 combines with J gene TRBJ1-5; 7 bases align to TRBD1. The CDR3 loop spans 16 amino acids. The germline gives CDR1 KGHSH, CDR2 LQKENI. Trimming removed 4 bases from V and 3 bases from J; junction bases left unmatched: 9. CDR3 in DNA: TGTGCCAGCTCACGACAGGGAAAAACTCTCAATCAGCCCCAGCATTTT. Translation: CASSRQGKTLNQPQHF.

The rearrangement uses TRBV27 and TRBJ2-7; D gene uncertain. This CDR3 has 17 residues. The ends were cut back, 0 bases at V and 6 bases at J, with 21 bases in the middle. CDR1 and CDR2 from the germline V gene are MNHEY and SMNVEV (reference sequence). The CDR3 nucleotides read TGTGCCAGCAGTTTATCGTCGGTGCCTCCCCCCCCTAGCGAGCAGTACTTC. As protein: CASSLSSVPPPPSEQYF.

The genes are TRBV6-5 and TRBJ2-7; tentatively, D is TRBD1 (5 bases). The CDR3 covers 16 residues. The ends were cut back, 0 bases at V and 4 bases at J, with 16 bases in the middle. The germline gives CDR1 MNHEY, CDR2 SVGAGI. CDR3 coding DNA: TGTGCCAGCAGTTACTCGAGAGAAGGGGCGCGTTACGAGCAGTACTTC. Translating it yields CASSYSREGARYEQYF.

This sequence joins TRBV7-3 and TRBJ2-3, with TRBD1 matching 10 bases. This CDR3 region has 16 residues. Germline CDR1 SGHTA, CDR2 FQGTGA. V trimming: 5 bases; J trimming: 2 bases; junction bases outside the gene matches: 7. Here the CDR3 DNA reads TGTGCCAGCAGCCCGGGGACAGGGGATATCACAGATACGCAGTATTTT. Amino acids: CASSPGTGDITDTQYF.

The CDR3 is CSASRGHLTRPQHF. The CDR3 nucleotides read TGCAGTGCTAGTAGGGGCCACCTGACACGGCCCCAGCATTTT. V is TRBV20-1 and J is TRBJ1-5, with TRBD1 as a possible D gene (5 bases). Germline V gene data show CDR1 as DFQATT and CDR2 as SNEGSKA (reference sequence). Trimming took off 3 bases at V and 9 bases at J, with 18 bases between the two ends. The CDR3 sequence is 14 residues long.

This clone turned up a few times. The chain employs TRBV6-5 and TRBJ1-4, with 9 nucleotides matching TRBD1. Trimming took 8 bases from V and 10 from J; bases not matched to a gene: 11. This CDR3 region has 14 residues. Germline V CDR1 and CDR2: MNHEY, SVGAGI. CDR3 nucleotide sequence: TGTGCCAGCCGTCCCGGGACAGGGATTGGAAAACTGTTTTTT. It translates to CASRPGTGIGKLFF.